This T cell receptor beta chain was captured in a study of blood T cell repertoires in COVID-19. How the authors handled the data: How many nucleated cells were present was estimated from reference gene primer amplification. Assay used: immunoSEQ multiplex PCR; TCRdb lists only in-frame clones, some missing. The DNA was the basis for D and trimming; V, J and clone size are from that table. Of 140,000 or so clones detected, 84% appear once; the ten largest clones hold more than 7%. Trimming removed 0 bases at V and 5 bases at J, with 6 bases between. The CDR3 loop spans 13 amino acids. Germline values: CDR1 KGHSH, CDR2 LQKENI.

Sequencing was performed on peripheral blood. The rearrangement uses TRBV18 and TRBJ2-3; no clear D. The clonotype comes from a human donor in a cohort sampled during active COVID-19. The CDR3 DNA sequence: TGTGCCAGCTCACCACCATCTAGAGATACGCAGTATTTT. Its protein product is CASSPPSRDTQYF.